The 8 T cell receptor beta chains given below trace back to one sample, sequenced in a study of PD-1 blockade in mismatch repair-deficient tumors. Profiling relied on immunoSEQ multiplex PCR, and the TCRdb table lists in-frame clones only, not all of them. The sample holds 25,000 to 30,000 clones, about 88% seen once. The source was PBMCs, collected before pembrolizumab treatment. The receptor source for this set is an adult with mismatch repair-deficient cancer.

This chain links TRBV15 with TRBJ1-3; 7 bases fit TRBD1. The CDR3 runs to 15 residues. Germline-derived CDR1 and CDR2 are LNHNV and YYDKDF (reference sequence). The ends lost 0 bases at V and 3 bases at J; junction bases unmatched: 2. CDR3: CATSRDPGGGNTIYF. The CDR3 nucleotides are TGTGCCACCAGCAGAGATCCAGGGGGTGGAAACACCATATATTTT.

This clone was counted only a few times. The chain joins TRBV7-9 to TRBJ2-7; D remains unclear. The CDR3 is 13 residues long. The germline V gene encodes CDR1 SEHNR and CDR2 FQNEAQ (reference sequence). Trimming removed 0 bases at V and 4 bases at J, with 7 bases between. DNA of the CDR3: TGTGCCAGCAGCTTAGCGAGCATATACGAGCAGTACTTC. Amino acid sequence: CASSLASIYEQYF. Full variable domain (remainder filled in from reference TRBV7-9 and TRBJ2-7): DTGVSQNPRHKITKRGQNVTFRCDPISEHNRLYWYRQTLGQGPEFLTYFQNEAQLEKSRLLSDRFSAERPKGSFSTLEIQRTEQGDSAMYLCASSLASIYEQYFGPGTRLTVT.

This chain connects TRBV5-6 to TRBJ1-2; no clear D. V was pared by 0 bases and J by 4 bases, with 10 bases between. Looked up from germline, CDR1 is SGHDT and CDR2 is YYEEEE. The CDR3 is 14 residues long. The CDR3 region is CASSLGQIRYGYTF. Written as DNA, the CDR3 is TGTGCCAGCAGCTTGGGGCAGATTCGCTATGGCTACACCTTC.

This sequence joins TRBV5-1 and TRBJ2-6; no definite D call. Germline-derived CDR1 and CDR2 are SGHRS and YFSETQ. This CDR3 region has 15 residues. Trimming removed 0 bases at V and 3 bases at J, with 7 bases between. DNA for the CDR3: TGCGCCAGCAGCTTGGCAGTTTTTGGGGCCAACGTCCTGACTTTC. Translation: CASSLAVFGANVLTF.

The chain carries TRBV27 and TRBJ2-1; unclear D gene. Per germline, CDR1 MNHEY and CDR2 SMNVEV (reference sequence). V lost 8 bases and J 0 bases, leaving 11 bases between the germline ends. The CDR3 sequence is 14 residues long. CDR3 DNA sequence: TGTGCCAGCTCGCGAGTTAGCTCCTACAATGAGCAGTTCTTC. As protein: CASSRVSSYNEQFF.

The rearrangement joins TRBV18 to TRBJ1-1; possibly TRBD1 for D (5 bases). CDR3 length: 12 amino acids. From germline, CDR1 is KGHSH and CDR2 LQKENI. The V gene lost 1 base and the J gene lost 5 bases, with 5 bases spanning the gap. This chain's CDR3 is CASSPQGTEAFF. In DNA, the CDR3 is TGTGCCAGCTCACCACAGGGGACTGAAGCTTTCTTT.

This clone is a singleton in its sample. CDR3 sequence: CASSLESGRVWTTDTQYF. Here the CDR3 DNA reads TGCGCCAGCAGCTTGGAAAGCGGGAGGGTTTGGACCACAGATACGCAGTATTTT. The chain combines TRBV5-1 with TRBJ2-3; 10 nucleotides agree with TRBD2. The CDR3 contains 18 residues. V was pared by 0 bases and J by 2 bases, with 9 bases of the junction left unmatched. CDR1 and CDR2 from the germline V gene are SGHRS and YFSETQ.

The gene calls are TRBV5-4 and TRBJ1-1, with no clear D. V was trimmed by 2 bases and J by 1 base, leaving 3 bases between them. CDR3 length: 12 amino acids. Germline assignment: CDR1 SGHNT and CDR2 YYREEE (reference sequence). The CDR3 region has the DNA TGTGCCAGCAGCTTCGGGAACACTGAAGCTTTCTTT. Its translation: CASSFGNTEAFF.